This T cell receptor (beta chain) was recorded in a study of CD8 T cells in ankylosing spondylitis. Points from the study as a whole: There were earlier reports of some motif variants in reactive arthritis synovial fluid and blood. A TCR beta motif of 7 or 8 highly homologous variants appeared characteristic of ankylosing spondylitis blood. Significant enrichment of disease-linked clones was reported in matched ankylosing spondylitis synovial fluid.

Remarks on this clonotype: Its antigen remains unidentified.

Each TCR beta library was made by quantitative 5'-RACE that incorporated molecular barcodes. TCRdb re-called the 5' RACE reads through MiXCR, storing one row per CDR3 protein. The sample gives about 700,000 distinct CDR3 sequences, roughly 20% of which show up once; approximately 18% is in the top ten. Germline lookup yields CDR1 DFQATT and CDR2 SNEGSKA (reference sequence). V shed 3 bases and J shed 6 bases, with 14 bases lying between them. The CDR3 contains 14 residues. The sequenced material came from blood, either unsorted or a sorted T cell fraction (not recorded which). The receptor's source is a male donor with ankylosing spondylitis. The rearrangement joins TRBV20-1 to TRBJ1-4; D gene unclear. The CDR3 is CSARRRATDEKLFF. The CDR3 DNA is TGCAGTGCTAGGCGGCGGGCCACAGATGAAAAACTGTTTTTT.